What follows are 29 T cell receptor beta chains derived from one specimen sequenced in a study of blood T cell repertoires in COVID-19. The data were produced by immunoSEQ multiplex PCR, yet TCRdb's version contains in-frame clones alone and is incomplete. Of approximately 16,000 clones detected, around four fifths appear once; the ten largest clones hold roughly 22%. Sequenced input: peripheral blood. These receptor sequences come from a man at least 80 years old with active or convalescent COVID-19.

CDR3 protein: CASSPLAADTQYF. For the CDR3, the DNA is TGTGCCAGCTCACCATTGGCCGCAGATACGCAGTATTTT. This sequence joins TRBV18 and TRBJ2-3; the D is unclear. The length of the CDR3 is 13 residues. Trimming pared 2 bases from V and 4 bases from J, leaving 7 bases between. Germline-derived CDR1 and CDR2 are KGHSH and LQKENI. The complete variable domain, with remaining parts taken from reference TRBV18 and TRBJ2-3, reads NAGVMQNPRHLVRRRGQEARLRCSPMKGHSHVYWYRQLPEEGLKFMVYLQKENIIDESGMPKERFSAEFPKEGPSILRIQQVVRGDSAAYFCASSPLAADTQYFGPGTRLTVL.

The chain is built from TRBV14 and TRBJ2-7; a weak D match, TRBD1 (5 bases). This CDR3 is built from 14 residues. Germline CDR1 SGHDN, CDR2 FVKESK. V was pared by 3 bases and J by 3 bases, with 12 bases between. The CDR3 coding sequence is TGTGCCAGCAGCCACCTCGACAGCTTCTACGAGCAGTACTTC. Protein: CASSHLDSFYEQYF.

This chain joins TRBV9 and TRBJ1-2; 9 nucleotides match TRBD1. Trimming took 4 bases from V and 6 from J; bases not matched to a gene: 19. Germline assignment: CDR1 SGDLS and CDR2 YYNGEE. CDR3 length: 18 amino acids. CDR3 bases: TGTGCCAGCAGCCCTAGGTGGGGACAGGGTGTATTTTCGGATGGCTACACCTTC. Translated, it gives CASSPRWGQGVFSDGYTF.

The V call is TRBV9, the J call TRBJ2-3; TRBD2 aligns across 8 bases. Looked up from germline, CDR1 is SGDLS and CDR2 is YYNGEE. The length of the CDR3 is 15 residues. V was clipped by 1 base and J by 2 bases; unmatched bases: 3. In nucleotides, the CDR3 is TGTGCCAGCAGCGTATTAGCGGGGCCCACAGATACGCAGTATTTT. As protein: CASSVLAGPTDTQYF.

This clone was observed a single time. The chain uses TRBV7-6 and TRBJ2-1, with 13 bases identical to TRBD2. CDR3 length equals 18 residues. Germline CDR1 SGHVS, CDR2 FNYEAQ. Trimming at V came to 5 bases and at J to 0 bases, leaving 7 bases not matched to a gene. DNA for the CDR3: TGTGCCAGCAGCGTCGGGACTAGCGGGATGTACTCCTACAATGAGCAGTTCTTC. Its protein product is CASSVGTSGMYSYNEQFF.

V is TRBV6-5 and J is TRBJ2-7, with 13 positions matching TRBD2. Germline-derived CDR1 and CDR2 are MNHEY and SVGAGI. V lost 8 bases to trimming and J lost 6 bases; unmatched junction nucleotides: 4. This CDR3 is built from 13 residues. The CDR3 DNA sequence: TGTGCCAGCGGGACTAGCGGGGCAGTCGAGCAGTACTTC. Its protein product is CASGTSGAVEQYF.

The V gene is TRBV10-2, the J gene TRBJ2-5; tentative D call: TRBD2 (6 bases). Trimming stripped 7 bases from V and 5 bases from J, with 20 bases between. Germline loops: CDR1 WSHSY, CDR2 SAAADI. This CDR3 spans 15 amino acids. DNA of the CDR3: TGCGCCAGCAAACGTGAGGCTAGCGCCTTTGAGACCCAGTACTTC. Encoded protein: CASKREASAFETQYF.

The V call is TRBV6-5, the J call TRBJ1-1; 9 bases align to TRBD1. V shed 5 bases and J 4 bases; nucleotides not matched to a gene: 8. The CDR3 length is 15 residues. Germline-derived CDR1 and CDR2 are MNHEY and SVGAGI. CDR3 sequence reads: CASSTWGQGGTEAFF. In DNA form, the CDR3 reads TGTGCCAGCAGTACCTGGGGACAGGGCGGCACTGAAGCTTTCTTT.

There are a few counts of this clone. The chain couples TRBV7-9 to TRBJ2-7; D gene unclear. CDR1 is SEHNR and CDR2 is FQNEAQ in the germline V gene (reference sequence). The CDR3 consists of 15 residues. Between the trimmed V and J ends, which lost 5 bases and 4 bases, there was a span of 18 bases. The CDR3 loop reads CASSPWISSSYEQYF. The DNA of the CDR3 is TGTGCCAGCAGCCCCTGGATTAGCTCCTCGTACGAGCAGTACTTC.

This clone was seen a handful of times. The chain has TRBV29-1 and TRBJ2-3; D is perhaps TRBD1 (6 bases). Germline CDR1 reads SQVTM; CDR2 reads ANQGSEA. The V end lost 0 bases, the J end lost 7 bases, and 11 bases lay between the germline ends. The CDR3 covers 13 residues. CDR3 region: CSVEDLGQNTQYF. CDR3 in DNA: TGCAGCGTTGAAGACTTAGGACAGAATACGCAGTATTTT.

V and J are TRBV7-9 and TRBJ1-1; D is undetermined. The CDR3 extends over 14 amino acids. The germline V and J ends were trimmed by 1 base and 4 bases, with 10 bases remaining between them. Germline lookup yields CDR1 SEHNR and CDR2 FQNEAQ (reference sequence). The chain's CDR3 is CASSLETGGTEAFF. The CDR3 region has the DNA TGTGCCAGCAGCTTAGAGACGGGAGGCACTGAAGCTTTCTTT.

The CDR3 DNA reads as TGTGCCAGCAGTCCCCTACTGGGGCAGGACAGAGAGACCCAGTACTTC. It encodes CASSPLLGQDRETQYF. J is TRBJ2-5 and V is TRBV6-2 or TRBV6-3, with D perhaps TRBD1 (6 bases). There are 16 residues in the CDR3. Trimming stripped 5 bases from V and 4 bases from J, with 20 bases between. Germline V gene data show CDR1 as MNHEY and CDR2 as SVGEGT.

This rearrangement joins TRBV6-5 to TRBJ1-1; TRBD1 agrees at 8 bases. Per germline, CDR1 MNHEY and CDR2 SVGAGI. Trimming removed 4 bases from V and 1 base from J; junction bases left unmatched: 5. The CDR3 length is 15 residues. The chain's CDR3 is CASSSTGTGNTEAFF. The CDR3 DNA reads TGTGCCAGCAGTTCCACCGGGACAGGGAACACTGAAGCTTTCTTT.

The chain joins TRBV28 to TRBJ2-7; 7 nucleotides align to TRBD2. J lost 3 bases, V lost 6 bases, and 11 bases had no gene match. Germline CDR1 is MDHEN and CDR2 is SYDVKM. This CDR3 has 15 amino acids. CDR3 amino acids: CASSPLPGRGYEQYF. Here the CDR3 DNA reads TGTGCCAGCAGCCCTCTCCCAGGGAGGGGCTACGAGCAGTACTTC.

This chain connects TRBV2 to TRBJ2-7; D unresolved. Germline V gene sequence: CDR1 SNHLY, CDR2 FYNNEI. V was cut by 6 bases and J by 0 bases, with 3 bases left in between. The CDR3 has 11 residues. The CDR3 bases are TGTGCCAGCAGCAGCTCCTACGAGCAGTACTTC. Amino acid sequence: CASSSSYEQYF. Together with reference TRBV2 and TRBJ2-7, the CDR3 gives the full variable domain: EPEVTQTPSHQVTQMGQEVILRCVPISNHLYFYWYRQILGQKVEFLVSFYNNEISEKSEIFDDQFSVERPDGSNFTLKIRSTKLEDSAMYFCASSSSYEQYFGPGTRLTVT.

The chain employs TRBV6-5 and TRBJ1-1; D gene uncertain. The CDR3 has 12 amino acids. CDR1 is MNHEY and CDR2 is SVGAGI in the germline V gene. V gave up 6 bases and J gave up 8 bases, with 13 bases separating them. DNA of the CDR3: TGTGCCAGCAGACGAGGGTTCGGGGAAGCTTTCTTT. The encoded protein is CASRRGFGEAFF.

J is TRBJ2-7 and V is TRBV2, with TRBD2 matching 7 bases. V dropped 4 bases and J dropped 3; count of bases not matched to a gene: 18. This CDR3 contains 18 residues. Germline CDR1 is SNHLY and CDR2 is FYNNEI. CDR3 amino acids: CASSGAGEKPQDYYEQYF. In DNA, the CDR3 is TGTGCCAGCAGTGGGGCGGGGGAAAAACCTCAAGATTACTACGAGCAGTACTTC. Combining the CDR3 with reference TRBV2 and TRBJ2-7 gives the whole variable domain EPEVTQTPSHQVTQMGQEVILRCVPISNHLYFYWYRQILGQKVEFLVSFYNNEISEKSEIFDDQFSVERPDGSNFTLKIRSTKLEDSAMYFCASSGAGEKPQDYYEQYFGPGTRLTVT.

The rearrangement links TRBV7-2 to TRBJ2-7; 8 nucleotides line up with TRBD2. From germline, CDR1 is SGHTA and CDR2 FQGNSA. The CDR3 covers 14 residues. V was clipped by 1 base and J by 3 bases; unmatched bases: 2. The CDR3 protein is CASSLDAGGYEQYF. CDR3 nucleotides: TGTGCCAGCAGCTTAGACGCGGGGGGCTACGAGCAGTACTTC.

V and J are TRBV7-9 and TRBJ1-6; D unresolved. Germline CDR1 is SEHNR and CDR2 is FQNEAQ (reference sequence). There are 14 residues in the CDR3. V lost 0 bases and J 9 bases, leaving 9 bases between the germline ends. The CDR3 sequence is CASSLAQPGSPLHF. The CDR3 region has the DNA TGTGCCAGCAGCTTAGCCCAACCAGGTTCACCCCTCCACTTT.

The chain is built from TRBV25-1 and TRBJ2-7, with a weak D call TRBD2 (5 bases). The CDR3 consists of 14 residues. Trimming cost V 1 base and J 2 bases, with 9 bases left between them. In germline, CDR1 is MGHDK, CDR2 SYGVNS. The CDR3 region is CASSEWRAPYEQYF. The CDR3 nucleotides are TGTGCCAGCAGTGAATGGCGGGCACCCTACGAGCAGTACTTC.

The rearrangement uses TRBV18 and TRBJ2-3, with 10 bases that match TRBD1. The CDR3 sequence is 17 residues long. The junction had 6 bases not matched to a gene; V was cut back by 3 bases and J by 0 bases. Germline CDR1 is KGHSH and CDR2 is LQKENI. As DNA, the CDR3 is TGTGCCAGCTCACCGGACAGGGGGTCCCTTAGCACAGATACGCAGTATTTT. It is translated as CASSPDRGSLSTDTQYF.

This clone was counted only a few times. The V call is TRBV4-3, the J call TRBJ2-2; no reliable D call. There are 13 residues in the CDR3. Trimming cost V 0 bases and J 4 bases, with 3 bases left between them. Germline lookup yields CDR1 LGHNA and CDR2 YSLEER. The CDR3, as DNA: TGCGCCAGCAGCCAAGACCTCACCGGGGAGCTGTTTTTT. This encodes CASSQDLTGELFF.

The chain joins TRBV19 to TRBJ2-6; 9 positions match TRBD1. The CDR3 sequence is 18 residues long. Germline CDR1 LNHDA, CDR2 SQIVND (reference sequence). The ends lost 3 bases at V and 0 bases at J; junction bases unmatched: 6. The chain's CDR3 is CASSIGTGPSSGANVLTF. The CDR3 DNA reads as TGTGCCAGTAGTATCGGGACAGGGCCCTCCTCTGGGGCCAACGTCCTGACTTTC.

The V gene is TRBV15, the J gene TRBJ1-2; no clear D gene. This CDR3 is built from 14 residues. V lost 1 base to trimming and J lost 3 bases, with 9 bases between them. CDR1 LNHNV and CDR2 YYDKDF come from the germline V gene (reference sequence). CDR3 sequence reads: CATSRAEQYYGYTF. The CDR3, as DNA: TGTGCCACCAGCAGAGCTGAACAGTACTATGGCTACACCTTC.

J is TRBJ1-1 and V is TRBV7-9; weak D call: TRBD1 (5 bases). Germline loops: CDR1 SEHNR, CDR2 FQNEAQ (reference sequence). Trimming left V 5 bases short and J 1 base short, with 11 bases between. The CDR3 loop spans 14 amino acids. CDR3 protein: CASSPLGANTEAFF. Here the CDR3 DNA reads TGTGCCAGCAGCCCCCTAGGGGCGAACACTGAAGCTTTCTTT.

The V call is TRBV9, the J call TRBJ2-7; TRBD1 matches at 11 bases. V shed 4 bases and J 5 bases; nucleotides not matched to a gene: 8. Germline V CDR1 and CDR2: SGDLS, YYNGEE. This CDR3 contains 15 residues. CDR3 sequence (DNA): TGTGCCAGCAGCCCTCGGACAGGGGGCATCGACGAGCAGTACTTC. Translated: CASSPRTGGIDEQYF.

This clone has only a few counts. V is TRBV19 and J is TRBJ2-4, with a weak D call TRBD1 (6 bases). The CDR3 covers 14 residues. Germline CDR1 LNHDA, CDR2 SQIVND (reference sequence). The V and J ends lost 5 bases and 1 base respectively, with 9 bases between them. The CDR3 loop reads CASSATGAKNIQYF. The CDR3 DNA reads TGTGCCAGTAGTGCTACAGGGGCCAAAAACATTCAGTACTTC.

The CDR3 sequence is CASSGGTADEKLFF. The CDR3 DNA sequence: TGTGCCAGCAGCGGCGGGACAGCGGATGAAAAACTGTTTTTT. The chain couples TRBV5-5 to TRBJ1-4, with 7 nucleotides matching TRBD1. Germline V gives CDR1 SGHKS, CDR2 YYEKEE (reference sequence). Unmatched junction bases numbered 6, after V lost 4 bases and J lost 6 bases. There are 14 residues in the CDR3.

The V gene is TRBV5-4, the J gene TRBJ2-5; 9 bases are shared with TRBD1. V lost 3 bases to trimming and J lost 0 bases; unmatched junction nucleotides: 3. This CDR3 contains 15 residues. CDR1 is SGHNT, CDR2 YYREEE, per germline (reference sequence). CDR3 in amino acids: CASSSQGAYQETQYF. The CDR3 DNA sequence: TGTGCCAGCAGCTCACAGGGGGCGTACCAAGAGACCCAGTACTTC.